Listed below are T cell receptor beta chains from one sample, sequenced in a study of cytomegalovirus exposure and HLA in healthy donors. TCRdb's table, derived via immunoSEQ multiplex PCR, lists solely in-frame clones and lacks some. The table includes approximately 100,000 clones, roughly 80% detected once. Sequences were obtained from PBMCs. These receptors all come from a man in his sixties in good health and CMV-seropositive. CDR3s leave out the opening cysteine and the closing phenylalanine or tryptophan. Part of the rows lack a size; the others show once, few, many or a class for expanded clones.

abundance	j_gene	v_gene	CDR3aa
.	TRBJ1-6	TRBV19	ASSILGGSPLH
.	TRBJ2-7	TRBV7-8	ASSLATNYEQY
.	TRBJ2-3	TRBV5-4	ASRRDRGTDTQY
.	TRBJ2-4	TRBV5-6	ASSLLGAAKNIQY
medium-sized	TRBJ2-1	TRBV4-3	ASSQDLAGGLLSNEQF
.	TRBJ2-7	TRBV5-4	ASVDGITYEQY
.	TRBJ2-5	TRBV4-1	ASSQAPGLAGGQETQY
.	TRBJ2-5	TRBV5-1	ASSLVLNQETQY
.	TRBJ2-7	TRBV7-3	ASSTGTLDEQY
.	TRBJ2-3	TRBV6-6	ASSDGTTSINTQY
few	TRBJ2-7	TRBV5-1	ASSLVVGYYEQY
.	TRBJ1-4	TRBV6-6	ASSYPGGSNEKLF
once	TRBJ2-7	TRBV5-1	ASSPITGGRYEQY
.	TRBJ2-7	TRBV6-1	ASSESGGVSYEQY
.	TRBJ2-7	TRBV9	ASSVGGFSEQY
.	TRBJ2-5	TRBV23-1	ASTPLAGIQETQY
.	TRBJ2-5	TRBV29-1	SAGTSGAGQETQY
.	TRBJ2-1	TRBV7-9	ASSFALGTPYNEQF
.	TRBJ2-1	TRBV4-1	ASSQDGQGNNEQF
.	TRBJ1-3	TRBV19	ASRFGPDSSGNTIY